This TCR beta chain is from a study of T-cell memory formation after mild COVID-19. Study-wide results and caveats: Shrinking CD4+ clones resided mostly in CM and EM, and CD8+ ones in EMRA.

Germline V gene data show CDR1 as LGHNA and CDR2 as YSLEER. The CDR3 runs 17 residues. Trimming at V came to 0 bases and at J to 5 bases, leaving 8 bases not matched to a gene. cDNA libraries for TCR alpha and TCR beta, carrying sample barcodes and UMIs, came from 5'RACE with constant-segment primers. TCRdb processed the 5' RACE reads anew with MiXCR; each CDR3 protein has one entry. The data contain about 470,000 distinct CDR3 sequences, 15% to 20% of them seen just once; the ten biggest clones take up 9% to 15%. Details on this clonotype: What it binds is unknown.

The J gene is TRBJ2-3, the V gene TRBV4-3, with TRBD2 matching 10 bases. This TCR came from an adult woman who had mild COVID-19 (a few samples of this study predate the infection). Cell type and time point are not known. Sequenced material: PBMCs or a T cell subset sorted from them (not recorded which). The CDR3 spells CASSQDQTSGNIDTQYF. CDR3 nucleotide sequence: TGCGCCAGCAGCCAAGATCAAACTAGCGGGAATATAGATACGCAGTATTTT.